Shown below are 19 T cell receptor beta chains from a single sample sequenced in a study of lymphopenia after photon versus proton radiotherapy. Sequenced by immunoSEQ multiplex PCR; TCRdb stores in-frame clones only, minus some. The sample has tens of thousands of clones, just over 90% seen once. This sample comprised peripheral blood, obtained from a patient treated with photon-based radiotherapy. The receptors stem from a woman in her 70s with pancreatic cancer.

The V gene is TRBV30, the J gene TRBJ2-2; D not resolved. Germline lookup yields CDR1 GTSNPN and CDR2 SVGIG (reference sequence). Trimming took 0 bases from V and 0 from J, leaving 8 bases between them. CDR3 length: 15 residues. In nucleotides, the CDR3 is TGTGCCTGGAGTGTCGGAGCCACGAACACCGGGGAGCTGTTTTTT. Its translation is CAWSVGATNTGELFF.

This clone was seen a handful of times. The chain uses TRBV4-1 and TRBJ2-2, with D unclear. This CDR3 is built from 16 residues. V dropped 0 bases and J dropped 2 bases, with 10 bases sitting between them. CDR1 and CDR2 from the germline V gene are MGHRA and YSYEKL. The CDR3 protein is CASSQETARNTGELFF. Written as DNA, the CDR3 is TGCGCCAGCAGCCAAGAAACGGCTAGAAACACCGGGGAGCTGTTTTTT.

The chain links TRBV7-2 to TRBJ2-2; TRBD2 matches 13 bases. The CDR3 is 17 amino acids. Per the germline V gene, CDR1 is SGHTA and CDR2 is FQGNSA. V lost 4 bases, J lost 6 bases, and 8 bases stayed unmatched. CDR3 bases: TGTGCCAGCAGCTCGCTCGGGACTAGCGGGAAAGCCGGGGAGCTGTTTTTT. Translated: CASSSLGTSGKAGELFF.

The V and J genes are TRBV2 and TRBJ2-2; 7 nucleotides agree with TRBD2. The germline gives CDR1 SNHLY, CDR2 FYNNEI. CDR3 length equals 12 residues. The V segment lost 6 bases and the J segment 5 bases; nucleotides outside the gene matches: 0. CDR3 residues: CASRRGTGELFF. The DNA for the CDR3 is TGTGCCAGCAGGCGGGGGACCGGGGAGCTGTTTTTT.

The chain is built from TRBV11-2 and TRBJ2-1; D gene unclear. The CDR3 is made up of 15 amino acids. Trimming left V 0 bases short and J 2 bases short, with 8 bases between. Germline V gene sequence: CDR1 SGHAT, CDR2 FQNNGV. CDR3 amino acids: CASSLDRLTYNEQFF. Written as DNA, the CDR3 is TGTGCCAGCAGCTTAGACAGGCTTACCTACAATGAGCAGTTCTTC.

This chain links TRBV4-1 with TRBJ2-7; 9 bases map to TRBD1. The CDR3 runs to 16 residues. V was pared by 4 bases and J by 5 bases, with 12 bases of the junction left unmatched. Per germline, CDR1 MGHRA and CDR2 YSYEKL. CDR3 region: CASSPLTGQGYHEQYF. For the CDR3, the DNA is TGCGCCAGCAGCCCCCTTACCGGACAGGGGTACCACGAGCAGTACTTC.

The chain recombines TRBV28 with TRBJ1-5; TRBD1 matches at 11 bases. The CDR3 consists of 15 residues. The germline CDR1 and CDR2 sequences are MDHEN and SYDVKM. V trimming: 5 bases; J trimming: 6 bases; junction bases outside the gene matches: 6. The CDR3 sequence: CASSARTGGSQPQHF. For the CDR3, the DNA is TGTGCCAGCAGTGCCAGGACAGGGGGCAGTCAGCCCCAGCATTTT. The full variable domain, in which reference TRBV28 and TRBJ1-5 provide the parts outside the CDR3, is DVKVTQSSRYLVKRTGEKVFLECVQDMDHENMFWYRQDPGLGLRLIYFSYDVKMKEKGDIPEGYSVSREKKERFSLILESASTNQTSMYLCASSARTGGSQPQHFGDGTRLSIL.

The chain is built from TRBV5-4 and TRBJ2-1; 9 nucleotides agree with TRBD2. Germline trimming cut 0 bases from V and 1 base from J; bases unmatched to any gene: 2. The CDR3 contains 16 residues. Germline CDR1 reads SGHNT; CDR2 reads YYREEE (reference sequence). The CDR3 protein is CASSLGGLASYNEQFF. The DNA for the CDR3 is TGTGCCAGCAGCTTGGGTGGACTAGCGTCCTACAATGAGCAGTTCTTC.

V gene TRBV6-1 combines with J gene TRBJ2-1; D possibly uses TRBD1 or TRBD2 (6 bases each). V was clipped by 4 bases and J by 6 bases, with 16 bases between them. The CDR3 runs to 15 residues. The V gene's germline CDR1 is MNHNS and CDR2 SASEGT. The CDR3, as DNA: TGTGCCAGCAGTGGTGGGGGGCCCAGGCTCAATGAGCAGTTCTTC. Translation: CASSGGGPRLNEQFF.

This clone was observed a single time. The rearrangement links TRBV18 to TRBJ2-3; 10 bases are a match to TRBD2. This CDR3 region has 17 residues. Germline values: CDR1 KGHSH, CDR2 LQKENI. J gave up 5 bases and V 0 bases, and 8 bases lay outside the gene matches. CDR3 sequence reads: CASSPPVGSGRLDTQYF. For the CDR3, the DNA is TGTGCCAGCTCACCACCGGTTGGTAGCGGGAGGTTAGATACGCAGTATTTT. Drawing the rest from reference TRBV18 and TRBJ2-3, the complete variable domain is NAGVMQNPRHLVRRRGQEARLRCSPMKGHSHVYWYRQLPEEGLKFMVYLQKENIIDESGMPKERFSAEFPKEGPSILRIQQVVRGDSAAYFCASSPPVGSGRLDTQYFGPGTRLTVL.

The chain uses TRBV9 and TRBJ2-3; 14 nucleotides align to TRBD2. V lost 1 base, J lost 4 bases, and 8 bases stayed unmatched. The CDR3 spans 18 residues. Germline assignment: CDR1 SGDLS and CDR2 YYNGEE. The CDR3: CASSVRGTSGSVADTQYF. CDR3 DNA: TGTGCCAGCAGCGTACGCGGGACTAGCGGGAGTGTCGCAGATACGCAGTATTTT. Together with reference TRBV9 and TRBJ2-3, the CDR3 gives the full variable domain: DSGVTQTPKHLITATGQRVTLRCSPRSGDLSVYWYQQSLDQGLQFLIQYYNGEERAKGNILERFSAQQFPDLHSELNLSSLELGDSALYFCASSVRGTSGSVADTQYFGPGTRLTVL.

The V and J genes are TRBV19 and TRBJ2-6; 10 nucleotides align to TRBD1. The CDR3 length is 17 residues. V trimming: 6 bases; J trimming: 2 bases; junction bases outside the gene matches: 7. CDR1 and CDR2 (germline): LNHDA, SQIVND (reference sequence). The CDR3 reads CASRWGTGVTGANVLTF. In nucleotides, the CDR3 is TGTGCCAGTAGATGGGGGACAGGGGTAACTGGGGCCAACGTCCTGACTTTC.

In DNA form, the CDR3 reads TGCGCCAGCAGCTTGGAAGGGACTCAGCCCCAGCATTTT. Its translation: CASSLEGTQPQHF. V is TRBV5-1 and J is TRBJ1-5, with D maybe TRBD1 (5 bases). Germline CDR1 reads SGHRS; CDR2 reads YFSETQ. V shed 0 bases and J shed 6 bases, with 7 bases lying between them. CDR3 length equals 13 residues. The full variable domain, completed using reference TRBV5-1 and TRBJ1-5, is KAGVTQTPRYLIKTRGQQVTLSCSPISGHRSVSWYQQTPGQGLQFLFEYFSETQRNKGNFPGRFSGRQFSNSRSEMNVSTLELGDSALYLCASSLEGTQPQHFGDGTRLSIL.

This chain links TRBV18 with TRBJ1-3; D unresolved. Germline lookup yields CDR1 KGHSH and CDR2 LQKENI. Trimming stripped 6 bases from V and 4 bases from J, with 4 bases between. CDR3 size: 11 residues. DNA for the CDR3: TGTGCCAGCTCTGTCGGAAACACCATATATTTT. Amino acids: CASSVGNTIYF.

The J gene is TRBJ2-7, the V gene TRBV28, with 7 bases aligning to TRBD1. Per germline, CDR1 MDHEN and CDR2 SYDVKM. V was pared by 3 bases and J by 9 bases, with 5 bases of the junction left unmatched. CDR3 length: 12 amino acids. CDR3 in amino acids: CASSFRQGAQYF. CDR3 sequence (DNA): TGTGCCAGCAGTTTTAGACAGGGTGCGCAGTACTTC.

CDR3 in DNA: TGTGCCAGCAGCGTAGCTCCAGCGGAGGGGACCCAGTACTTC. Residues: CASSVAPAEGTQYF. V and J are TRBV9 and TRBJ2-5; D is perhaps TRBD2 (6 bases). CDR3 length: 14 amino acids. Trimming removed 0 bases at V and 7 bases at J, with 13 bases between. In germline, CDR1 is SGDLS, CDR2 YYNGEE.

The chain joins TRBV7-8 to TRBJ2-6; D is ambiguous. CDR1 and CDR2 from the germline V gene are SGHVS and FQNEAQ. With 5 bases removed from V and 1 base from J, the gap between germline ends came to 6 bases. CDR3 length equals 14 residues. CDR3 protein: CASSDRSGANVLTF. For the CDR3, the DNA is TGTGCCAGCAGCGATAGATCTGGGGCCAACGTCCTGACTTTC.

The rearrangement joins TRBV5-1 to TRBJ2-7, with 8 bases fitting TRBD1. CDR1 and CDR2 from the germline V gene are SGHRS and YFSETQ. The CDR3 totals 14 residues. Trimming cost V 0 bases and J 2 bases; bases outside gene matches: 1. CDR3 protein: CASSLEGQAYEQYF. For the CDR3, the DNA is TGCGCCAGCAGCTTGGAGGGACAGGCCTACGAGCAGTACTTC.

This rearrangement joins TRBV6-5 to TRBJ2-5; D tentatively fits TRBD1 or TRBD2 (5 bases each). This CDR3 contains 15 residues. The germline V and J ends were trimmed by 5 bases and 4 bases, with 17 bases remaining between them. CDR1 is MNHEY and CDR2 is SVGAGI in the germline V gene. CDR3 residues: CASSLSALGTETQYF. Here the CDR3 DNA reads TGTGCCAGCAGTCTCTCAGCCCTAGGGACAGAGACCCAGTACTTC.